The source of this TCR beta chain is a study of control samples from healthy donors and cancer patients. This table comes from immunoSEQ multiplex PCR, and its TCRdb copy is limited to in-frame clones, with some not included. The sample has some 150,000 clones; about 94% are singletons. Germline V gene lookup returns CDR1 SEHNR and CDR2 FQNEAQ (reference sequence). V was clipped by 2 bases and J by 3 bases; unmatched bases: 4. This CDR3 is built from 14 residues. The V gene is TRBV7-9, the J gene TRBJ2-7; 7 nucleotides align to TRBD1. The specimen sequenced was PBMCs. This TCR was sampled from a man between 60 and 70 years old with colorectal cancer. CDR3 DNA: TGTGCCAGCAGCTTAAGGGACAGAATCTACGAGCAGTACTTC. This codes for CASSLRDRIYEQYF.